This TCR beta chain was sequenced during a study of PD-1 blockade in classical Hodgkin lymphoma. Across the study: Patients were treated with nivolumab at 3 mg/kg, and this was given intravenously every 2 weeks. Findings of the study overall: Complete responders' diversity at baseline resembled that of newly diagnosed patients.

The V end was cut by 0 bases, the J end by 7 bases, with 12 bases between. This CDR3 contains 14 residues. Germline values: CDR1 MNHEY, CDR2 SVGAGI. Only in-frame clones appear in the TCRdb table, and some are missing; sequencing was by immunoSEQ multiplex PCR. The repertoire holds approximately 41,000 clones, with 78% as singletons. With no exception, relapse followed autologous stem cell transplantation in all patients, and brentuximab vedotin exposure varied. In regard to this clone: The antigen remains undetermined.

The V and J genes are TRBV6-5 and TRBJ1-1; D remains unclear. The source is a human donor with classical Hodgkin lymphoma. The sequenced sample was peripheral blood mononuclear cells (PBMCs), obtained at baseline. The CDR3 bases are TGTGCCAGCAGTTACTCTTGGTTGAAGGATGAAGCTTTCTTT. It translates to CASSYSWLKDEAFF.